Listed below are T cell receptor beta chains from one sample, sequenced in a study of cytomegalovirus exposure and HLA in healthy donors. Generated by immunoSEQ multiplex PCR, the TCRdb table keeps only in-frame clones and is missing some. The data hold under 200,000 clones, with around 80% observed a single time. Sequencing was carried out using PBMCs. The receptors derive from a young woman in good health and CMV-seronegative. CDR3s include the opening cysteine and the closing phenylalanine or tryptophan. D genes are given only for firm matches. The size of a clone is reported for some rows only, either as once, few or many, or as a class for expanded clones.

d_call clone_size cdr3_length j_call v_call cdr3_nt cdr3_aa
- - 13 TRBJ1-5 TRBV7-2 TGTGCCAGCAGCTTATCGCGTGATCAGCCCCAGCATTTT CASSLSRDQPQHF
- - 15 TRBJ1-1 TRBV7-8 TGTGCCAGCAGCTACCTCTCAGGACAGTCCACTGAAGCTTTCTTT CASSYLSGQSTEAFF
- few 16 TRBJ1-1 TRBV10-3 TGTGCCATCAGCAGACAGTCTTTCACCATGAACACTGAAGCTTTCTTT CAISRQSFTMNTEAFF
TRBD1 few 15 TRBJ1-5 TRBV5-6 TGTGCCAGCAGCCTCGGGACAGGGAGCTTTCAGCCCCAGCATTTT CASSLGTGSFQPQHF
- - 16 TRBJ1-4 TRBV18 TGTGCCAGCTCACCCCTAGACCGGCTCTCTAATGAAAAACTGTTTTTT CASSPLDRLSNEKLFF
TRBD1 - 14 TRBJ1-1 TRBV4-2 TGTGCCAGCAGCCAAGATAAGGGACAGGGAGAAGCTTTCTTT CASSQDKGQGEAFF
- - 14 TRBJ1-2 TRBV27 TGTGCCAGCAGCTTGCTCGGGGGGAACTATGGCTACACCTTC CASSLLGGNYGYTF
TRBD2 - 16 TRBJ2-1 TRBV4-2 TGTGCCAGCAGCCAGGCTCTAGCGGGATCCTACAATGAGCAGTTCTTC CASSQALAGSYNEQFF
- - 17 TRBJ1-1 TRBV19 TGTGCCAGTAGTATAGTCAGGGGCAGGTCGGTGAACACTGAAGCTTTCTTT CASSIVRGRSVNTEAFF
- - 16 TRBJ2-1 TRBV7-9 TGTGCCAGCAGCTTAGCGGGGGCGGGGGACGACAATGAGCAGTTCTTC CASSLAGAGDDNEQFF
TRBD1 - 14 TRBJ2-7 TRBV27 TGTGCCAGCAGTCAGACAGGGATCTCCTACGAGCAGTACTTC CASSQTGISYEQYF
- - 11 TRBJ1-1 TRBV2 TGTGCCAGCAGGGTAGGGGCTGAAGCTTTCTTT CASRVGAEAFF
- - 16 TRBJ2-3 TRBV6-7 TGTGCCAGATTGACAGGATCCGCTCCTAGCACAGATACGCAGTATTTT CARLTGSAPSTDTQYF
- - 15 TRBJ2-2 TRBV4-3 TGCGCCAGCAGCCATCCTAGTAACGGGACCGGGGAGCTGTTTTTT CASSHPSNGTGELFF
TRBD2 - 19 TRBJ2-1 TRBV10-3 TGTGCCATCAGTGAAGGGGGACTAGCGGGCGCGAGCTCCTACAATGAGCAGTTCTTC CAISEGGLAGASSYNEQFF
TRBD1 - 15 TRBJ2-1 TRBV11-2 TGTGCCAGCAGTTCCGGGACAGGGGCCTACAATGAGCAGTTCTTC CASSSGTGAYNEQFF
TRBD1 once 15 TRBJ2-2 TRBV6-1 TGTGCCAGCAGTGAAGCGGGGGACAGCACCGGGGAGCTGTTTTTT CASSEAGDSTGELFF
- - 14 TRBJ2-7 TRBV28 TGTGCCAGCATCCCCGGAGGCCCAGCCTACGAGCAGTACTTC CASIPGGPAYEQYF
TRBD1 - 16 TRBJ2-7 TRBV9 TGTGCCAGCAGCCCTCACATCTGGGACAGGGCCTACGAGCAGTACTTC CASSPHIWDRAYEQYF
- - 16 TRBJ2-3 TRBV21-1 TGTGCCAGCAGCCATCTAGCGGGAGGCTCACCAGATACGCAGTATTTT CASSHLAGGSPDTQYF
- - 13 TRBJ2-3 TRBV9 TGTGCCAGCAGCGGCGGGACCCTAGATACGCAGTATTTT CASSGGTLDTQYF
- - 12 TRBJ2-5 TRBV30 TGTGCCTGGAGTAATGAGCTAGAGACCCAGTACTTC CAWSNELETQYF
TRBD2 once 16 TRBJ2-5 TRBV7-2 TGTGCCAGCAGCTTCCCTAGCGGGACCCGCCAAGAGACCCAGTACTTC CASSFPSGTRQETQYF
- - 12 TRBJ2-2 TRBV29-1 TGCAGCGTCCCTGGAGTGGTCGGGGAGCTGTTTTTT CSVPGVVGELFF
- - 12 TRBJ1-1 TRBV7-9 TGTGCCAGCAGCCCGGACAGCACTGAAGCTTTCTTT CASSPDSTEAFF
- few 16 TRBJ2-2 TRBV6-5 TGTGCCAGCAGTTACTCGATGGGCAAGAACACCGGGGAGCTGTTTTTT CASSYSMGKNTGELFF
TRBD1 - 18 TRBJ2-7 TRBV4-3 TGCGCCAGCAGCCAATCGCGACCTTCCAGGACAGGCGACTACGAGCAGTACTTC CASSQSRPSRTGDYEQYF
- - 13 TRBJ1-2 TRBV25-1 TGTGCCAGCAGTAGGGGAAGGGACTATGGCTACACCTTC CASSRGRDYGYTF
- few 13 TRBJ2-7 TRBV6-1 TGTGCCAGCAGGCCGGGATGGACCTACGAGCAGTACTTC CASRPGWTYEQYF
- - 19 TRBJ2-7 TRBV5-1 TGCGCCAGCAGCCCTCCGAGGGTCAGGGAGGTTAGCGTCCCCTACGAGCAGTACTTC CASSPPRVREVSVPYEQYF
- few 13 TRBJ2-5 TRBV29-1 TGCAGCGTCCACCGGGACACCCAAGAGACCCAGTACTTC CSVHRDTQETQYF
TRBD1 - 14 TRBJ2-2 TRBV27 TGTGCCAGCGGAGACAGGGGGCGCGTCGGGGAGCTGTTTTTT CASGDRGRVGELFF
- - 15 TRBJ1-5 TRBV11-2 TGTGCCAGCAGCTTAGGGGTAGGGGACAATCAGCCCCAGCATTTT CASSLGVGDNQPQHF
TRBD1 - 14 TRBJ1-2 TRBV6-5 TGTGCCAGCAGCCCGGGACAGGGGTCCTCTGGCTACACCTTC CASSPGQGSSGYTF
TRBD2 - 16 TRBJ2-2 TRBV5-4 TGTGCCAGCAGCCAGGGACTAGCGGGAGGGGCCGGGGAGCTGTTTTTT CASSQGLAGGAGELFF
TRBD2 - 16 TRBJ2-3 TRBV10-1 TGCGCCAGCAGTGAAAAGGTAGCGGGAGTAACTGATACGCAGTATTTT CASSEKVAGVTDTQYF
TRBD1 - 15 TRBJ1-2 TRBV7-8 TGTGCCAGCAGCTTCCCATGGACAGGGAACTATGGCTACACCTTC CASSFPWTGNYGYTF
- - 15 TRBJ2-1 TRBV13 TGTGCCAGCAGCTTACGACTCCCACTCGACAATGAGCAGTTCTTC CASSLRLPLDNEQFF
TRBD2 - 15 TRBJ2-7 TRBV27 TGTGCCAGCAGTTTCGGGACTAACGGGTCCCCCCGGCAGTACTTC CASSFGTNGSPRQYF
- many 15 TRBJ2-5 TRBV10-3 TGTGCCATCAGTGAGTCGAGGGCCAGCGCGGAGACCCAGTACTTC CAISESRASAETQYF